The following is a T cell receptor (beta chain) sequence with its context. These data come from a study of blood T cell repertoires in COVID-19. Overall study context: Material from acute and convalescent COVID-19 was sourced from the United States, Italy and Spain. PBMCs, B-cell-depleted T cells, or T cells were the source of the cDNA or gDNA that made up the material.

This CDR3 has 14 amino acids. With V trimmed by 1 base and J by 7 bases, 6 bases remained unmatched. CDR1 is LGHNA, CDR2 YSLEER, per germline. Sequenced by immunoSEQ multiplex PCR; TCRdb stores in-frame clones only, minus some. The table lists about 130,000 clones, 60% to 80% of them singletons. The source material was peripheral blood. The sequence was obtained from a man between 60 and 75 years old who had recovered from COVID-19. The V gene is TRBV4-3, the J gene TRBJ1-1, with TRBD1 matching over 7 bases. For the CDR3, the DNA is TGCGCCAGCAGCCAAGGATCAGGGGGTGGTGAAGCTTTCTTT. This gives the protein CASSQGSGGGEAFF.